These T cell receptor beta chains were read from a single sample in a study of response to subunit inactivated influenza vaccine. TCRdb analysed the RT-PCR reads with MiXCR anew, one entry per CDR3 protein. The sample lists 590,000 or so distinct CDR3 sequences; 13% to 15% were seen once. The sample in question was PBMCs from blood, obtained approximately 15 days before vaccination. These receptors were obtained from a man aged 50-59 years who received an inactivated influenza vaccine. Each CDR3 is given with its conserved first and last residue. The order of the fields is V gene, clone size, J gene, D gene, CDR3 protein, CDR3 DNA. A D gene is named only where the DNA matches it firmly. For some rows the clone size is stated as once, few or many, or as a class when expanded; others skip it.

v_call: TRBV29-1; clone_size: few; j_call: TRBJ2-3; d_call: TRBD2; cdr3_aa: CSVEDFRTSGGGTDTQYF; cdr3_nt: TGCAGCGTTGAAGACTTTAGGACTAGCGGGGGGGGCACAGATACGCAGTATTTT
v_call: TRBV20-1; clone_size: .; j_call: TRBJ2-1; d_call: TRBD2; cdr3_aa: CSARESGINEQFF; cdr3_nt: TGCAGTGCTAGAGAAAGCGGGATAAATGAGCAGTTCTTC
v_call: TRBV9; clone_size: few; j_call: TRBJ2-7; d_call: .; cdr3_aa: CASSPGTSSSYEQYF; cdr3_nt: TGTGCCAGCAGCCCAGGGACATCTAGCTCCTACGAGCAGTACTTC
v_call: TRBV5-1; clone_size: .; j_call: TRBJ1-2; d_call: .; cdr3_aa: CASSSTDRGYTF; cdr3_nt: TGCGCCAGCAGCTCAACCGACAGGGGCTACACCTTC
v_call: TRBV6-1; clone_size: many; j_call: TRBJ1-4; d_call: TRBD1; cdr3_aa: CASTATGNTNEKLFF; cdr3_nt: TGTGCCAGCACCGCGACAGGGAACACTAATGAAAAACTGTTTTTT
v_call: TRBV4-2; clone_size: .; j_call: TRBJ2-5; d_call: .; cdr3_aa: CASSLMGGRQETQYF; cdr3_nt: TGTGCCAGCAGCCTGATGGGGGGCAGACAAGAGACCCAGTACTTC
v_call: TRBV20-1; clone_size: many; j_call: TRBJ2-7; d_call: .; cdr3_aa: CSARQNRDEQYF; cdr3_nt: TGCAGTGCTAGACAGAACCGGGACGAGCAGTACTTC
v_call: TRBV5-1; clone_size: many; j_call: TRBJ2-7; d_call: .; cdr3_aa: CASSSSGYEQYF; cdr3_nt: TGCGCCAGCAGCTCCTCGGGCTACGAGCAGTACTTC
v_call: TRBV20-1; clone_size: .; j_call: TRBJ2-7; d_call: TRBD2; cdr3_aa: CSAPDLAGGAYEQYF; cdr3_nt: TGCAGTGCGCCCGACCTAGCGGGGGGAGCCTACGAGCAGTACTTC
v_call: TRBV24-1; clone_size: few; j_call: TRBJ2-5; d_call: .; cdr3_aa: CATSDPLGRETQYF; cdr3_nt: TGTGCCACCAGTGACCCCCTCGGGAGAGAGACCCAGTACTTC
v_call: TRBV5-1; clone_size: .; j_call: TRBJ2-3; d_call: .; cdr3_aa: CASSSGVKASTDTQYF; cdr3_nt: TGCGCCAGCAGTTCCGGCGTTAAGGCTAGCACAGATACGCAGTATTTT
v_call: TRBV6-1; clone_size: few; j_call: TRBJ1-5; d_call: .; cdr3_aa: CASSEMMWGAQPQHF; cdr3_nt: TGTGCCAGCAGTGAAATGATGTGGGGGGCTCAGCCCCAGCATTTT
v_call: TRBV12-3/TRBV12-4; clone_size: .; j_call: TRBJ2-5; d_call: .; cdr3_aa: CASSLWANRETQYF; cdr3_nt: TGTGCCAGCAGTTTATGGGCGAATCGAGAGACCCAGTACTTC
v_call: TRBV10-3; clone_size: .; j_call: TRBJ2-7; d_call: .; cdr3_aa: CAISEVIAVAYEQYF; cdr3_nt: TGTGCCATCAGTGAGGTAATAGCGGTCGCCTACGAGCAGTACTTC
v_call: TRBV24-1; clone_size: few; j_call: TRBJ2-2; d_call: .; cdr3_aa: CASGLDGELFF; cdr3_nt: TGTGCCAGCGGTTTGGACGGGGAGCTGTTTTTT
v_call: TRBV11-2; clone_size: .; j_call: TRBJ2-7; d_call: TRBD1; cdr3_aa: CASSLVGRTGPYEQYF; cdr3_nt: TGTGCCAGCAGCTTAGTGGGGCGGACAGGGCCCTACGAGCAGTACTTC
v_call: TRBV19; clone_size: .; j_call: TRBJ1-5; d_call: .; cdr3_aa: CASSISQVINQPQHF; cdr3_nt: TGTGCCAGTAGTATTAGTCAAGTAATTAATCAGCCCCAGCATTTT
v_call: TRBV4-3; clone_size: few; j_call: TRBJ2-5; d_call: .; cdr3_aa: CASSQEFMRQETQYF; cdr3_nt: TGCGCCAGCAGCCAAGAGTTTATGCGGCAAGAGACCCAGTACTTC
v_call: TRBV11-2; clone_size: few; j_call: TRBJ2-2; d_call: TRBD2; cdr3_aa: CASSPASGGHRTGELFF; cdr3_nt: TGTGCCAGCAGCCCGGCTAGCGGGGGTCACCGTACGGGGGAGCTGTTTTTT
v_call: TRBV29-1; clone_size: .; j_call: TRBJ2-7; d_call: TRBD1; cdr3_aa: CSVRGSGTGGPEQYF; cdr3_nt: TGCAGCGTGAGGGGGTCCGGGACAGGGGGTCCCGAGCAGTACTTC
v_call: TRBV7-2; clone_size: once; j_call: TRBJ1-2; d_call: .; cdr3_aa: CASSFEDGYTF; cdr3_nt: TGTGCCAGCAGCTTCGAAGATGGCTACACCTTC
v_call: TRBV5-8; clone_size: .; j_call: TRBJ2-3; d_call: .; cdr3_aa: CASSPLAHAADTQYF; cdr3_nt: TGTGCCAGCAGCCCATTAGCCCATGCGGCAGATACGCAGTATTTT
v_call: TRBV29-1; clone_size: many; j_call: TRBJ2-7; d_call: .; cdr3_aa: CSVIVSVSEQYF; cdr3_nt: TGCAGCGTTATAGTTAGCGTAAGCGAGCAGTACTTC
v_call: TRBV29-1; clone_size: few; j_call: TRBJ2-5; d_call: .; cdr3_aa: CSVEEGTLLQETQYF; cdr3_nt: TGCAGCGTTGAAGAGGGGACACTTCTTCAAGAGACCCAGTACTTC
v_call: TRBV4-3; clone_size: .; j_call: TRBJ2-1; d_call: TRBD1; cdr3_aa: CASSQEQGGYNEQFF; cdr3_nt: TGCGCCAGCAGCCAAGAACAGGGGGGCTACAATGAGCAGTTCTTC
v_call: TRBV18; clone_size: few; j_call: TRBJ2-5; d_call: .; cdr3_aa: CASSRPGTDQETQYF; cdr3_nt: TGTGCCAGCTCACGGCCCGGGACGGACCAAGAGACCCAGTACTTC
v_call: TRBV5-1; clone_size: few; j_call: TRBJ2-7; d_call: .; cdr3_aa: CASSSQGGEYEQYF; cdr3_nt: TGCGCCAGCAGCTCCCAGGGAGGAGAGTACGAGCAGTACTTC
v_call: TRBV27; clone_size: few; j_call: TRBJ2-7; d_call: TRBD1; cdr3_aa: CASSRGTGSGEQYF; cdr3_nt: TGTGCCAGCAGTAGAGGGACAGGGTCCGGGGAGCAGTACTTC
v_call: TRBV20-1; clone_size: .; j_call: TRBJ2-7; d_call: .; cdr3_aa: CSARNTARLSYEQYF; cdr3_nt: TGCAGTGCTAGAAACACAGCCAGGTTGTCCTACGAGCAGTACTTC
v_call: TRBV6-1; clone_size: few; j_call: TRBJ2-3; d_call: .; cdr3_aa: CASSEFGPGSIGDTQYF; cdr3_nt: TGTGCCAGCAGTGAATTCGGCCCAGGGAGCATTGGAGATACGCAGTATTTT
v_call: TRBV4-3; clone_size: few; j_call: TRBJ2-2; d_call: TRBD1; cdr3_aa: CASSQDVRGLAGELFF; cdr3_nt: TGCGCCAGCAGCCAAGATGTGAGGGGGCTCGCCGGGGAGCTGTTTTTT
v_call: TRBV5-1; clone_size: few; j_call: TRBJ2-3; d_call: .; cdr3_aa: CASSAAGTLTDTQYF; cdr3_nt: TGCGCCAGCAGCGCCGCCGGGACACTAACAGATACGCAGTATTTT
v_call: TRBV20-1; clone_size: few; j_call: TRBJ2-1; d_call: TRBD2; cdr3_aa: CSAASGGVNEQFF; cdr3_nt: TGCAGTGCTGCCAGCGGGGGGGTCAATGAGCAGTTCTTC
v_call: TRBV21-1; clone_size: many; j_call: TRBJ1-5; d_call: .; cdr3_aa: CATGASSNQPQHF; cdr3_nt: TGTGCCACAGGGGCCTCGAGCAATCAGCCCCAGCATTTT
v_call: TRBV12-3/TRBV12-4; clone_size: .; j_call: TRBJ2-2; d_call: .; cdr3_aa: CASSPGVDNTGELFF; cdr3_nt: TGTGCCAGCAGCCCCGGGGTGGATAACACCGGGGAGCTGTTTTTT
v_call: TRBV28; clone_size: .; j_call: TRBJ2-7; d_call: .; cdr3_aa: CASSSQQGRSYEQYF; cdr3_nt: TGTGCCAGCAGTTCTCAACAGGGTAGGAGCTACGAGCAGTACTTC
v_call: TRBV4-1; clone_size: many; j_call: TRBJ2-6; d_call: .; cdr3_aa: CASSQGLAGANVLTF; cdr3_nt: TGCGCCAGCAGCCAAGGACTGGCTGGGGCCAACGTCCTGACTTTC
v_call: TRBV28; clone_size: few; j_call: TRBJ2-7; d_call: .; cdr3_aa: CATHSSWDNSYEQYF; cdr3_nt: TGTGCCACCCATTCGTCATGGGACAACTCCTACGAGCAGTACTTC
v_call: TRBV12-3/TRBV12-4; clone_size: few; j_call: TRBJ1-4; d_call: .; cdr3_aa: CASSFPGINEKLFF; cdr3_nt: TGTGCCAGCAGTTTCCCAGGGATTAATGAAAAACTGTTTTTT
v_call: TRBV6-2/TRBV6-3; clone_size: .; j_call: TRBJ1-6; d_call: TRBD1; cdr3_aa: CAGRTGDSPLHF; cdr3_nt: TGTGCCGGACGGACAGGGGATTCACCCCTCCACTTT
v_call: TRBV7-6; clone_size: .; j_call: TRBJ2-2; d_call: .; cdr3_aa: CASSFLTGRVATGELSF; cdr3_nt: TGTGCCAGCAGCTTCCTTACAGGCAGGGTGGCCACCGGGGAGCTGTCTTTT
v_call: TRBV12-3/TRBV12-4; clone_size: .; j_call: TRBJ1-2; d_call: TRBD1; cdr3_aa: CASSSYRGQVYGYTF; cdr3_nt: TGTGCCAGCAGTTCCTACAGGGGGCAGGTCTATGGCTACACCTTC
v_call: TRBV28; clone_size: .; j_call: TRBJ2-3; d_call: .; cdr3_aa: CASSTAADSSTDTQYF; cdr3_nt: TGTGCCAGCAGCACGGCGGCAGACTCTAGCACAGATACGCAGTATTTT
v_call: TRBV5-1; clone_size: .; j_call: TRBJ2-2; d_call: TRBD1; cdr3_aa: CASSVLTGTDTGELFF; cdr3_nt: TGCGCCAGCAGCGTACTGACAGGGACGGACACCGGGGAGCTGTTTTTT
v_call: TRBV15; clone_size: .; j_call: TRBJ1-1; d_call: .; cdr3_aa: CATSRAEGENTEAFF; cdr3_nt: TGTGCCACCAGCAGAGCGGAAGGGGAGAACACTGAAGCTTTCTTT